These T cell receptor beta chains were read from a single sample in a study of blood T cell repertoires in COVID-19. Only in-frame clones appear in the TCRdb table, and some are missing; sequencing was by immunoSEQ multiplex PCR. The sample shows approximately 270,000 clones, 70% to 90% of them seen only once. The source material was PBMCs or T cells enriched from blood (not recorded which). The receptors here all came from a woman in her 30s who had recovered from COVID-19. Both conserved end residues are part of each CDR3. Fields, in order: D gene, CDR3 length, V gene, clone size, J gene, CDR3 DNA, CDR3 protein. D genes are given only for firm matches. Some rows have no size entry. The others give once, few or many, or a class for an expanded clone.

>-|19|TRBV27|-|TRBJ2-1
TGTGCCAGCATCCCCCGGGGGACAGCAACCCTCGAAGTCTACAATGAGCAGTTCTTC
CASIPRGTATLEVYNEQFF
>-|16|TRBV6-5|few|TRBJ1-4
TGTGCCAGCAGTTACTCGGGTCCCCCGCGGAATGAAAAACTGTTTTTT
CASSYSGPPRNEKLFF
>-|13|TRBV7-8|-|TRBJ1-5
TGTGCCAGCAGCTGGCAGGCAATCGAGCCCCAGCATTTT
CASSWQAIEPQHF
>TRBD1|15|TRBV6-5|-|TRBJ1-5
TGTGCCAGTCAACGAGGGGGCGAGATCAATCAGCCCCAGCATTTT
CASQRGGEINQPQHF
>TRBD1|16|TRBV5-3|few|TRBJ1-4
TGTGCCAGAAGCATCGGAGGGGGACAGGGAGACGAAAAACTGTTTTTT
CARSIGGGQGDEKLFF
>-|15|TRBV27|-|TRBJ1-2
TGTGCCAGCAGTAAAGAAGGGGCCTCTAACTATGGCTACACCTTC
CASSKEGASNYGYTF
>-|17|TRBV19|-|TRBJ1-2
TGTGCCAGTAGTATTCGGCAGGGATGGCTGAGAAACTATGGCTACACCTTC
CASSIRQGWLRNYGYTF
>-|15|TRBV3-1/TRBV3-2|-|TRBJ2-6
TGTGCCAGCAGCCGGAAGGGAGAGGGTTTAAACGTCCTGACTTTC
CASSRKGEGLNVLTF
>-|13|TRBV7-9|-|TRBJ2-5
TGTGCCAGCAGCTTCGGGGGAAGGGAGACCCAGTACTTC
CASSFGGRETQYF
>-|15|TRBV28|-|TRBJ1-5
TGTGCCAGCAGTTTTTTGTCGGGGAGCAATCAGCCCCAGCATTTT
CASSFLSGSNQPQHF
>-|19|TRBV28|once|TRBJ2-6
TGTGCCAGCAGTTTAATTTTCGGGAGTCGAATTTCTGGGGCCAACGTCCTGACTTTC
CASSLIFGSRISGANVLTF
>TRBD1|18|TRBV5-4|-|TRBJ1-3
TGTGCCAGCAGCTTAGGGACAGGGAGTATAGGTTCGGAAAACACCATATATTTT
CASSLGTGSIGSENTIYF
>-|12|TRBV9|-|TRBJ2-7
TGTGCCAGCAGCGCCGTTTCACAGGAGCAGTACTTC
CASSAVSQEQYF
>-|13|TRBV6-5|-|TRBJ2-7
TGTGCCAGCAGTCGACAGGCAATCTACGAGCAGTACTTC
CASSRQAIYEQYF
>TRBD1|14|TRBV28|-|TRBJ1-2
TGTGCCAGCAGTTTATGGTTGACAGGGGAAGGCTACACCTTC
CASSLWLTGEGYTF
>-|16|TRBV6-2/TRBV6-3|many|TRBJ2-5
TGTGCCAGCAGTTACCCACCTTTGCGGTATGAAGAGACCCAGTACTTC
CASSYPPLRYEETQYF
>TRBD1|15|TRBV18|-|TRBJ1-6
TGTGCCAGCTCACCGTCCCGGGACAGGGTTTCACCCCTCCACTTT
CASSPSRDRVSPLHF
>-|13|TRBV14|few|TRBJ1-1
TGTGCCAGCAGCCAAGCTCGGGGGACTGAAGCTTTCTTT
CASSQARGTEAFF
>TRBD1|19|TRBV5-1|-|TRBJ2-6
TGCGCCAGCAGCTTTAGACGGACAGGAGCTTACTCTGGGGCCAACGTCCTGACTTTC
CASSFRRTGAYSGANVLTF
>TRBD1|14|TRBV28|-|TRBJ1-1
TGTGCCAGCAGTGGGACAGGGGCTTACACTGAAGCTTTCTTT
CASSGTGAYTEAFF
>TRBD1|19|TRBV28|-|TRBJ1-5
TGTGCCAGCACCATCAGGGGGGACTCATTATTTAATAGCAATCAGCCCCAGCATTTT
CASTIRGDSLFNSNQPQHF
>-|14|TRBV18|-|TRBJ2-5
TGTGCCAGCTCAACTACGGGACAAGCCTGGACCCAGTACTTC
CASSTTGQAWTQYF
>-|14|TRBV10-3|-|TRBJ1-1
TGTGCCATCAGTGGATGGGGCTCGAACACTGAAGCTTTCTTT
CAISGWGSNTEAFF
>TRBD1|16|TRBV13|once|TRBJ2-1
TGTGCCAGCAGCGATACCTCAGGGGGCTTCTACAATGAGCAGTTCTTC
CASSDTSGGFYNEQFF
>-|15|TRBV4-1|few|TRBJ1-6
TGCGCCAGCAGCCAAGTGGGCGGGAATAATTCACCCCTCCACTTT
CASSQVGGNNSPLHF
>-|13|TRBV4-2|-|TRBJ2-1
TGTGCCAGCAGCCTTGGACTTCTTGATGAGCAGTTCTTC
CASSLGLLDEQFF
>-|20|TRBV7-8|-|TRBJ2-6
TGTGCCAGCAGCTCTAAGTATAGAGGGGGATCCCTCTCTGGGGCCAACGTCCTGACTTTC
CASSSKYRGGSLSGANVLTF
>-|14|TRBV2|-|TRBJ1-2
TGTGCCAGCAGACTCTTCGGCGGTAACTATGGCTACACCTTC
CASRLFGGNYGYTF
>TRBD1|16|TRBV4-1|once|TRBJ1-4
TGCGCCAGCAGCCCAGGGACAGGGAGGACTAATGAAAAACTGTTTTTT
CASSPGTGRTNEKLFF
>-|15|TRBV3-1/TRBV3-2|-|TRBJ1-1
TGTGCCAGCAGCCAGTTGTCAGAGGCTAACACTGAAGCTTTCTTT
CASSQLSEANTEAFF
>-|15|TRBV19|-|TRBJ1-5
TGTGCCAGTAGTATAGAGCCAGGGATCAATCAGCCCCAGCATTTT
CASSIEPGINQPQHF
>TRBD1|15|TRBV5-1|few|TRBJ1-2
TGCGCCAGCAGCCTGAGACAGGGTCCTAACTATGGCTACACCTTC
CASSLRQGPNYGYTF
>-|13|TRBV19|-|TRBJ2-1
TGTGCCAGTAGTACCACAGGGCTGGATGGGCAGTTCTTC
CASSTTGLDGQFF
>TRBD1|14|TRBV7-2|-|TRBJ1-1
TGTGCCAGCAGCCCCCAGGGGGCGAACACTGAAGCTTTCTTT
CASSPQGANTEAFF
>-|16|TRBV3-1/TRBV3-2|-|TRBJ1-2
TGTGCCAGCAGCCAAGAGAGTAGCGGGGCGCGGAATGGCTACACCTTC
CASSQESSGARNGYTF
>TRBD1|15|TRBV5-1|-|TRBJ1-6
TGCGCCAGCAGCGGGACAGGGAGGACGAATTCACCCCTCCACTTT
CASSGTGRTNSPLHF
>-|15|TRBV15|-|TRBJ2-5
TGTGCCACCAGCAGAGTCCCTGGACACAAGGAGACCCAGTACTTC
CATSRVPGHKETQYF
>-|13|TRBV5-1|-|TRBJ2-7
TGCGCCAGCAGCTTGGACTGGTCCAACGAGCAGTACTTC
CASSLDWSNEQYF
>TRBD2|16|TRBV6-5|-|TRBJ2-5
TGTGCCAGCAGTTACGCTTCAGCGGGAGAACAAGAGACCCAGTACTTC
CASSYASAGEQETQYF
>-|13|TRBV29-1|-|TRBJ1-5
TGCAGCGCTGAGACGGGGGGTAATCAGCCCCAGCATTTT
CSAETGGNQPQHF
>TRBD1|16|TRBV7-9|-|TRBJ2-2
TGTGCCAGCAGGGTAACAGGGGACGCGAACACCGGGGAGCTGTTTTTT
CASRVTGDANTGELFF